Below are 15 T cell receptor beta chains sequenced from a single sample in a study of patients and donors after allogeneic stem cell transplantation. TCRdb reprocessed the RT-PCR reads via MiXCR and lists one record per CDR3 protein. In the table there are 400,000 to 450,000 distinct CDR3 sequences, roughly 17% of which are singletons. Material: blood, either unsorted or a sorted T cell fraction (not recorded which). The receptors shown here come from a human donor who was either an allogeneic HSCT recipient or a stem cell or donor lymphocyte infusion donor (not recorded which). It is not recorded whose cells these are; they may come from a transplant donor.

This sequence joins TRBV30 and TRBJ2-1; 8 bases match TRBD1. The germline gives CDR1 GTSNPN, CDR2 SVGIG (reference sequence). After removal of 2 bases from V and 6 bases from J, the junction contained 3 bases not matched to a gene. CDR3 size: 13 residues. The CDR3 sequence: CAWSRTGINEQFF. CDR3 DNA sequence: TGTGCCTGGAGTCGGACAGGGATCAATGAGCAGTTCTTC.

This clonotype turned up a few times. This chain connects TRBV5-5 to TRBJ2-3; D is unresolved. CDR1 and CDR2 from the germline V gene are SGHKS and YYEKEE (reference sequence). The germline V and J ends were trimmed by 3 bases and 4 bases, with 6 bases remaining between them. The CDR3 is 12 amino acids. Written as DNA, the CDR3 is TGTGCCAGCAGCTCGTTCGCAGATACGCAGTATTTT. Translation: CASSSFADTQYF.

The chain couples TRBV7-3 to TRBJ2-1; D ambiguous. The CDR3 is made up of 12 amino acids. V lost 4 bases, J lost 9 bases, and 10 bases lay in between. The V gene's germline CDR1 is SGHTA and CDR2 FQGTGA. The CDR3: CASSYRTGEQFF. As DNA, the CDR3 is TGTGCCAGCAGCTACCGGACGGGTGAGCAGTTCTTC.

This clonotype has more than one count but fewer than ten. The V and J genes are TRBV6-5 and TRBJ2-3, with TRBD2 matching over 7 bases. This CDR3 spans 15 amino acids. Per germline, CDR1 MNHEY and CDR2 SVGAGI. Losses at the gene ends were 2 bases for V and 0 bases for J; bases not matched to a gene: 2. CDR3 bases: TGTGCCAGCAGTTACCCTAGCGGAAGCACAGATACGCAGTATTTT. Its protein is CASSYPSGSTDTQYF.

This clonotype occurred a few times. The rearrangement links TRBV29-1 to TRBJ2-7; 9 nucleotides line up with TRBD2. CDR1 is SQVTM, CDR2 ANQGSEA, per germline. With V trimmed by 4 bases and J by 3 bases, 10 bases remained unmatched. CDR3 length equals 15 residues. CDR3 region: CSVVGGTSLHYEQYF. Written as DNA, the CDR3 is TGCAGCGTTGTGGGGGGGACTAGCCTCCACTACGAGCAGTACTTC.

This clonotype came up a few times. This chain connects TRBV11-2 to TRBJ2-2; D possibly corresponds to TRBD1 (5 bases). This CDR3 spans 16 amino acids. V shed 6 bases and J shed 1 base, with 15 bases lying between them. Germline CDR1 and CDR2: SGHAT and FQNNGV. The CDR3 sequence is CASRPGWTLNTGELFF. CDR3 DNA sequence: TGTGCCAGCAGGCCCGGGTGGACACTGAACACCGGGGAGCTGTTTTTT.

The chain couples TRBV4-1 to TRBJ2-7; D not resolved. This CDR3 is built from 13 residues. The germline V and J ends were trimmed by 1 base and 3 bases, with 7 bases remaining between them. Germline CDR1 and CDR2: MGHRA and YSYEKL. Here the CDR3 DNA reads TGCGCCAGCAGCCAAGCACTCTACTACGAGCAGTACTTC. Translating gives CASSQALYYEQYF.

In this sample, this clonotype turned up many times. V and J are TRBV12-3 or TRBV12-4 and TRBJ2-2; D is uncertain. The CDR3 covers 10 residues. The V end was cut by 6 bases, the J end by 7 bases, with 3 bases between. CDR3 bases: TGTGCCAGCAGGGGCGGGGAGCTGTTTTTT. Translated, it gives CASRGGELFF.

This clonotype was counted a few times. This chain uses TRBV18 with TRBJ1-1, with D unresolved. This CDR3 contains 11 residues. V lost 4 bases to trimming and J lost 7 bases, with 7 bases between them. Germline assignment: CDR1 KGHSH and CDR2 LQKENI. Here the CDR3 DNA reads TGTGCCAGCTCACGGGAATTTGAAGCTTTCTTT. Residues: CASSREFEAFF.

This rearrangement joins TRBV3-1 to TRBJ2-7; 12 positions agree with TRBD1. Germline loops: CDR1 LGHDT, CDR2 YNNKEL (reference sequence). With V trimmed by 0 bases and J by 4 bases, 10 bases remained unmatched. The CDR3 has 18 amino acids. The CDR3 loop is CASSQDRIRDRGRYEQYF. For the CDR3, the DNA is TGTGCCAGCAGCCAAGATCGGATCCGGGACAGGGGGCGTTACGAGCAGTACTTC.

This clonotype has just a few counts. V gene TRBV6-5 combines with J gene TRBJ2-6; the match to TRBD1 covers 8 bases. The V gene end was trimmed by 4 bases and the J gene end by 4 bases; junction bases not matched to a gene: 9. The CDR3 covers 17 residues. Per germline, CDR1 MNHEY and CDR2 SVGAGI. This chain's CDR3 is CASSSRTGLGGANVLTF. CDR3 nucleotide sequence: TGTGCCAGCAGTTCGAGGACAGGGCTGGGGGGGGCCAACGTCCTGACTTTC.

The rearrangement uses TRBV10-3 and TRBJ2-2, with 7 bases that match TRBD2. The CDR3 runs 17 residues. The J segment lost 1 base and the V segment lost 2 bases, leaving 7 bases of the junction unmatched. Per germline, CDR1 ENHRY and CDR2 SYGVKD. The CDR3 nucleotides are TGTGCCATCAGTGAGGGGACTACCAATCTGAACACCGGGGAGCTGTTTTTT. Residues: CAISEGTTNLNTGELFF.

This clonotype has a handful of counts. CDR3 DNA sequence: TGTGCCAGCAGCCCTCACCAGGACACCATATATTTT. This translates into CASSPHQDTIYF. The chain carries TRBV3-1 and TRBJ1-3; D call uncertain. The CDR3 spans 12 residues. The germline V and J ends were trimmed by 4 bases and 8 bases, with 9 bases remaining between them. Germline CDR1 is LGHDT and CDR2 is YNNKEL (reference sequence).

This clonotype has more than one count but fewer than ten. The chain links TRBV20-1 to TRBJ2-1, with 8 positions matching TRBD2. CDR3 size: 17 residues. Germline loops: CDR1 DFQATT, CDR2 SNEGSKA (reference sequence). Trimming removed 6 bases from V and 4 bases from J; junction bases left unmatched: 17. CDR3 sequence reads: CSAQRGWREVKYNEQFF. CDR3 nucleotide sequence: TGCAGTGCCCAGCGGGGTTGGCGGGAGGTCAAATACAATGAGCAGTTCTTC.

The chain employs TRBV20-1 and TRBJ2-1, with TRBD2 matching 7 bases. Germline V gene data show CDR1 as DFQATT and CDR2 as SNEGSKA (reference sequence). Germline trimming cut 0 bases from V and 10 bases from J; bases unmatched to any gene: 9. The CDR3 covers 14 residues. The CDR3 region is CSARDILKRDEQFF. The CDR3 DNA follows: TGCAGTGCTAGAGATATACTTAAGCGGGACGAGCAGTTCTTC.